One sample yielded the 23 T cell receptor beta chains listed below, sequenced in a study of Ad26.COV2.S vaccination and SARS-CoV-2 variants. Treatment described: over 15 received Ad26.COV2.S at low or high dose, single or two shots; about 5 received placebo; per-sample allocation not given. Sampling was performed 63 days after the first vaccine or placebo injection. Sequencing was performed with immunoSEQ multiplex PCR; in TCRdb, only in-frame clones are kept and a portion is missing. The repertoire consists of 300,000 to 400,000 clones, with roughly 90% occurring once and the leading ten covering about 5.4%. This specimen consisted of peripheral blood, obtained in a trial of Ad26.COV2.S vaccine versus placebo. The receptors were gathered from a person aged 18-60 years who received the Ad26.COV2.S COVID-19 vaccine or a placebo.

The table lists this clone with a count of one. Sequence at one end of the junction differs from germline and may be a read error. The V call is TRBV4-3, the J call TRBJ1-2; 7 bases align to TRBD1. CDR1 is LGHNA and CDR2 is YSLEER in the germline V gene. The CDR3 spans 11 residues. The CDR3 coding sequence is TGCGCCAGCAGCCGTGGGGGACAGCCTTTCTTC. It specifies CASSRGGQPFF.

This chain connects TRBV4-1 to TRBJ1-1, with unresolved D. Germline values: CDR1 MGHRA, CDR2 YSYEKL. V was cut by 0 bases and J by 5 bases, with 10 bases left in between. The CDR3 runs 14 residues. CDR3 in DNA: TGCGCCAGCAGCCAAGATCCCTCGAGTACTGAAGCTTTCTTT. Residues: CASSQDPSSTEAFF.

The chain recombines TRBV19 with TRBJ2-2; 9 nucleotides match TRBD2. The CDR3 runs 18 residues. Germline V gene lookup returns CDR1 LNHDA and CDR2 SQIVND (reference sequence). J lost 1 base, V lost 4 bases, and 10 bases had no gene match. The CDR3 loop is CASSTAGVAGENTGELFF. In DNA, the CDR3 is TGTGCCAGTAGTACAGCCGGGGTAGCGGGGGAGAACACCGGGGAGCTGTTTTTT.

The chain couples TRBV28 to TRBJ1-5, with D tentatively TRBD1 (6 bases). Trimming left V 5 bases short and J 0 bases short, with 11 bases between. CDR1 MDHEN and CDR2 SYDVKM come from the germline V gene. The CDR3 contains 15 residues. The CDR3 region is CASSGTRYSNQPQHF. Written as DNA, the CDR3 is TGTGCCAGCAGTGGGACAAGATATAGCAATCAGCCCCAGCATTTT.

The V and J genes are TRBV6-1 and TRBJ1-1; TRBD1 aligns across 10 bases. Unmatched junction bases numbered 12, after V lost 4 bases and J lost 7 bases. The germline gives CDR1 MNHNS, CDR2 SASEGT. The CDR3 extends over 16 amino acids. The CDR3 loop is CASSAIVGQGVGEAFF. CDR3 sequence (DNA): TGTGCCAGCAGTGCCATCGTTGGACAGGGGGTGGGTGAAGCTTTCTTT.

This chain links TRBV5-8 with TRBJ1-1; D possibly corresponds to TRBD1 (5 bases). Deletions cut 2 bases from V and 0 bases from J, with 11 bases between. The CDR3 sequence is 15 residues long. Germline V gene lookup returns CDR1 SGHTS and CDR2 YDEGEE. The CDR3 protein is CASSLGESLNTEAFF. In DNA, the CDR3 is TGTGCCAGCAGCTTAGGGGAGAGCCTGAACACTGAAGCTTTCTTT.

This clone was counted a single time. The V call is TRBV28, the J call TRBJ1-5; D ambiguous. Trimming took 2 bases from V and 8 from J, leaving 25 bases between them. Germline lookup yields CDR1 MDHEN and CDR2 SYDVKM. CDR3 length equals 18 residues. The CDR3 nucleotides are TGTGCCAGCAGTTTAAGGAAGCGGGAGTGGAACTCCCGAGAGCCCCAGCATTTT. Amino acids: CASSLRKREWNSREPQHF.

This clone was detected only once. The chain couples TRBV12-3 or TRBV12-4 to TRBJ2-2; D ambiguous. V was trimmed by 2 bases and J by 7 bases, leaving 5 bases between them. This CDR3 contains 12 residues. CDR3 amino acids: CASSLTGGELFF. As DNA, the CDR3 is TGTGCCAGCAGTTTAACTGGCGGGGAGCTGTTTTTT.

J is TRBJ1-5 and V is TRBV12-3 or TRBV12-4; D not certain. V lost 5 bases to trimming and J lost 2 bases, with 7 bases between them. This CDR3 region has 13 residues. The CDR3 bases are TGTGCCAGCAGTCCGGAAGGCAATCAGCCCCAGCATTTT. It codes for CASSPEGNQPQHF.

The chain employs TRBV6-5 and TRBJ1-4; D uncertain. Germline V gene sequence: CDR1 MNHEY, CDR2 SVGAGI. The CDR3 loop spans 14 amino acids. V gave up 5 bases and J gave up 12 bases, with 19 bases separating them. CDR3 sequence reads: CASSPTRVTRELFF. For the CDR3, the DNA is TGTGCCAGCAGTCCAACCCGGGTTACTAGGGAACTGTTTTTT.

This chain uses TRBV6-2 or TRBV6-3 with TRBJ1-2; D is ambiguous. The germline CDR1 and CDR2 sequences are MNHEY and SVGEGT. The ends were cut back, 6 bases at V and 0 bases at J, with 20 bases in the middle. The CDR3 is 17 amino acids. Written as DNA, the CDR3 is TGTGCCAGCAGCCCTGAAGTATGGAACCTAGCTAACTATGGCTACACCTTC. Protein sequence: CASSPEVWNLANYGYTF.

This chain links TRBV6-4 with TRBJ2-2; D may match TRBD1 or TRBD2 (5 bases each). V lost 0 bases, J lost 4 bases, and 12 bases lay in between. The CDR3 has 16 amino acids. Looked up from germline, CDR1 is MRHNA and CDR2 is SNTAGT. The CDR3 DNA reads TGTGCCAGCAGTGACTCTGGGGGTTCAGGCACCGGGGAGCTGTTTTTT. The encoded protein is CASSDSGGSGTGELFF.

In its sample, this clone was seen once. The rearrangement joins TRBV7-9 to TRBJ1-4; D unclear. Germline values: CDR1 SEHNR, CDR2 FQNEAQ (reference sequence). V lost 5 bases and J 7 bases, leaving 11 bases between the germline ends. CDR3 length: 13 residues. The CDR3 here is CASSPLMGEKLFF. Written as DNA, the CDR3 is TGTGCCAGCAGCCCCCTCATGGGTGAAAAACTGTTTTTT.

The chain is built from TRBV28 and TRBJ1-5; D unclear. Germline V lookup: CDR1 MDHEN, CDR2 SYDVKM. V was cut by 6 bases and J by 3 bases, with 15 bases left in between. The CDR3 length is 15 residues. For the CDR3, the DNA is TGTGCCAGCAGGGGAGGCCCGGCGTTCAATCAGCCCCAGCATTTT. Protein product: CASRGGPAFNQPQHF.

V is TRBV2 and J is TRBJ2-7, with a possible D match to TRBD1 (5 bases). The V gene lost 2 bases and the J gene lost 3 bases, with 14 bases spanning the gap. This CDR3 spans 15 amino acids. Germline assignment: CDR1 SNHLY and CDR2 FYNNEI. The CDR3: CASSEWGRADYEQYF. DNA of the CDR3: TGTGCCAGCAGTGAATGGGGCAGGGCCGACTACGAGCAGTACTTC.

This clone has a single count. The CDR3 protein is CASRYGTADYNEQFF. CDR3 DNA: TGTGCCAGTAGATACGGGACGGCGGACTACAATGAGCAGTTCTTC. The chain is built from TRBV19 and TRBJ2-1; possibly TRBD1 or TRBD2 for D (5 bases each). There are 15 residues in the CDR3. The germline V and J ends were trimmed by 6 bases and 3 bases, with 15 bases remaining between them. Germline loops: CDR1 LNHDA, CDR2 SQIVND (reference sequence).

The chain has TRBV29-1 and TRBJ1-4, with a possible D match to TRBD1 (6 bases). The length of the CDR3 is 15 residues. Germline V gene data show CDR1 as SQVTM and CDR2 as ANQGSEA. The ends were cut back, 4 bases at V and 2 bases at J, with 14 bases in the middle. The CDR3 spells CSVGGQGGTNEKLFF. CDR3 bases: TGCAGCGTTGGGGGGCAGGGTGGCACTAATGAAAAACTGTTTTTT.

The J gene is TRBJ1-1, the V gene TRBV9; D call uncertain. This CDR3 comprises 14 residues. The germline V and J ends were trimmed by 4 bases and 0 bases, with 10 bases remaining between them. Per the germline V gene, CDR1 is SGDLS and CDR2 is YYNGEE. The CDR3 DNA reads as TGTGCCAGCAGCCCGTTTTGGGTGAACACTGAAGCTTTCTTT. This sequence encodes CASSPFWVNTEAFF.

This clone was counted only a few times. The V and J genes are TRBV6-2 or TRBV6-3 and TRBJ2-7, with D hard to call. CDR1 MNHEY and CDR2 SVGEGT come from the germline V gene. This CDR3 has 11 amino acids. V lost 2 bases, J lost 5 bases, and 4 bases lay in between. CDR3 DNA sequence: TGTGCCAGCAGTTACACCCACGAGCAGTACTTC. Encoded protein: CASSYTHEQYF.

The chain links TRBV6-5 to TRBJ1-1; unclear D gene. Between the trimmed V and J ends, which lost 4 bases and 8 bases, there was a span of 8 bases. The CDR3 length is 11 residues. CDR1 and CDR2 from the germline V gene are MNHEY and SVGAGI. The CDR3 DNA is TGTGCCAGCAGTTTCGCGGGAGAAGCTTTCTTT. Protein sequence: CASSFAGEAFF.

In DNA, the CDR3 is TGTGCCAGCAGCTCTCTCGGGGGCGTTGAAGCTTTCTTT. It codes for CASSSLGGVEAFF. The chain is built from TRBV9 and TRBJ1-1; D might be TRBD1 (6 bases). V was clipped by 4 bases and J by 7 bases, with 14 bases between them. This CDR3 is 13 amino acids long. CDR1 is SGDLS and CDR2 is YYNGEE in the germline V gene.

The chain is built from TRBV6-2 or TRBV6-3 and TRBJ2-2, with TRBD2 as a possible D gene (5 bases). Germline CDR1 is MNHEY and CDR2 is SVGEGT. V dropped 7 bases and J dropped 5 bases, with 11 bases sitting between them. The CDR3 totals 13 residues. The DNA of the CDR3 is TGTGCCAGCATCCCCCCGGGGACCGGGGAGCTGTTTTTT. This codes for CASIPPGTGELFF.

The V gene is TRBV7-9, the J gene TRBJ1-1; TRBD1 might be the D (5 bases). Trimming took off 5 bases at V and 1 base at J, with 23 bases between the two ends. From germline, CDR1 is SEHNR and CDR2 FQNEAQ (reference sequence). CDR3 size: 18 residues. CDR3 nucleotide sequence: TGTGCCAGCAGCCTTATTTTGGGGGGTTCGTCCTGGAACACTGAAGCTTTCTTT. This translates into CASSLILGGSSWNTEAFF.